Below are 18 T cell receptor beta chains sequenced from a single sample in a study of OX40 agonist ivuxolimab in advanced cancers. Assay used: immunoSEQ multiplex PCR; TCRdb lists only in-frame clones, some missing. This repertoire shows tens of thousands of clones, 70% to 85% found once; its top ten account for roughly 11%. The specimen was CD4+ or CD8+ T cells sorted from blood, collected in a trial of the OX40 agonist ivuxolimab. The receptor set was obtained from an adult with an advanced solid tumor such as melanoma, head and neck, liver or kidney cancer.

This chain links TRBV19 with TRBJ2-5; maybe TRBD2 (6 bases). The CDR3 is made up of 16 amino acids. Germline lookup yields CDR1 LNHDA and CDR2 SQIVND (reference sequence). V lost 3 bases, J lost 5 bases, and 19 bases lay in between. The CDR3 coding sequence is TGTGCCAGTAGTATGGTTAGCGGAAACGCCCCGGAGACCCAGTACTTC. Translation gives CASSMVSGNAPETQYF.

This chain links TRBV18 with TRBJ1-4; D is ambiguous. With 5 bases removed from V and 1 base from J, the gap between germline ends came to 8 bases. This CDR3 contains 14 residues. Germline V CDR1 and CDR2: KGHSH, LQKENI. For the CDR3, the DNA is TGTGCCAGCTCAGCGACGGAAACTAATGAAAAACTGTTTTTT. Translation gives CASSATETNEKLFF.

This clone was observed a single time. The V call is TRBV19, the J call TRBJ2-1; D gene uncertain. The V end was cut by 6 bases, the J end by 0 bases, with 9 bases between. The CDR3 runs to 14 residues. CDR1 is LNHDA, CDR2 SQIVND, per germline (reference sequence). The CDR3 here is CASRADLSYNEQFF. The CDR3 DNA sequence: TGTGCCAGTAGGGCGGACCTCTCCTACAATGAGCAGTTCTTC. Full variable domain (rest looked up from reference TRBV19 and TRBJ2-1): DGGITQSPKYLFRKEGQNVTLSCEQNLNHDAMYWYRQDPGQGLRLIYYSQIVNDFQKGDIAEGYSVSREKKESFPLTVTSAQKNPTAFYLCASRADLSYNEQFFGPGTRLTVL.

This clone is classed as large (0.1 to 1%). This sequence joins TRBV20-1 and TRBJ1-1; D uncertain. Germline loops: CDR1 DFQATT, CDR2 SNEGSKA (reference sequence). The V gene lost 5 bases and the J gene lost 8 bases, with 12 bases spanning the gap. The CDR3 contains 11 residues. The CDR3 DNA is TGCAGTGCTTCGAATGGTAGGGAAGCTTTCTTT. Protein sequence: CSASNGREAFF.

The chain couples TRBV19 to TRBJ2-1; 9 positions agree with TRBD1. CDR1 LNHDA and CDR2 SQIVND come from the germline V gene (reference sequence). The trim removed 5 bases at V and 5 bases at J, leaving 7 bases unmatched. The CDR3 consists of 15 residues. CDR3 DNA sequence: TGTGCCAGTAGTGTTTTGGGACAGGGCAACAATGAGCAGTTCTTC. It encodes CASSVLGQGNNEQFF.

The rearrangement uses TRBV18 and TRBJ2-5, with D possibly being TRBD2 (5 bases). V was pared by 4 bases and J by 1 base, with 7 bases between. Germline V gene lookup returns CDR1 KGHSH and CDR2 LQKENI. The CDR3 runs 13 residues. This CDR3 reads CASSLLVQETQYF. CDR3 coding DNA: TGTGCCAGCTCACTACTAGTCCAAGAGACCCAGTACTTC.

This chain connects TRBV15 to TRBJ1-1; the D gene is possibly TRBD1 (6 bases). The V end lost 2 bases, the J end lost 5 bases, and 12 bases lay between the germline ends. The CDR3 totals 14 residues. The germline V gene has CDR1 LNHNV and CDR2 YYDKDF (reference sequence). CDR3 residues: CATSRSGGGTEAFF. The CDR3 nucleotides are TGTGCCACCAGCAGATCGGGAGGGGGAACTGAAGCTTTCTTT.

CDR3: CASSEGRSSYNEQFF. The CDR3 nucleotides are TGTGCCAGCAGTGAGGGCCGCAGCTCCTACAATGAGCAGTTCTTC. The J gene is TRBJ2-1, the V gene TRBV2, with D unresolved. V lost 3 bases and J 0 bases, leaving 9 bases between the germline ends. In germline, CDR1 is SNHLY, CDR2 FYNNEI. The length of the CDR3 is 15 residues.

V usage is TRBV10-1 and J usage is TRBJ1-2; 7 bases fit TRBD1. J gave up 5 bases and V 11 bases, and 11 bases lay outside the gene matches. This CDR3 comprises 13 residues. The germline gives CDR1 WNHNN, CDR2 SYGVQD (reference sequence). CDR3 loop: CAALSRGPYGYTF. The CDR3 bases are TGCGCCGCCTTAAGTAGGGGGCCATATGGCTACACCTTC.

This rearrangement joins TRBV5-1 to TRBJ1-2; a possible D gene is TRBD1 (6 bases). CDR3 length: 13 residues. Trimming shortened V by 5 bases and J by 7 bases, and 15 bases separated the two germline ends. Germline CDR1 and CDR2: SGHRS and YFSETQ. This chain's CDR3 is CASSSQGTSGYTF. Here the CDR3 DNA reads TGCGCCAGCAGTTCCCAGGGGACCAGTGGCTACACCTTC.

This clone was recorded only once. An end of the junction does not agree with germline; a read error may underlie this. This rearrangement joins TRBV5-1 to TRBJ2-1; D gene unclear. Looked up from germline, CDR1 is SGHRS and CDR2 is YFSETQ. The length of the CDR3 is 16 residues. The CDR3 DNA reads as TGCGCCAGCAGCTTGGTAGGAGCGAGCTCCTGCAATGAGCAGTTCTTC. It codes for CASSLVGASSCNEQFF.

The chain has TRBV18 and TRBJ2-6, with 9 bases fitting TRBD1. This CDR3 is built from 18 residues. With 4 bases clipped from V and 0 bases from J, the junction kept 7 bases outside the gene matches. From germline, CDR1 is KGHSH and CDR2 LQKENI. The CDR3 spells CASSLRTGAFSGANVLTF. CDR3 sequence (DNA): TGTGCCAGCTCACTCAGGACAGGGGCATTCTCTGGGGCCAACGTCCTGACTTTC. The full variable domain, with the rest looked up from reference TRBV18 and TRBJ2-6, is NAGVMQNPRHLVRRRGQEARLRCSPMKGHSHVYWYRQLPEEGLKFMVYLQKENIIDESGMPKERFSAEFPKEGPSILRIQQVVRGDSAAYFCASSLRTGAFSGANVLTFGAGSRLTVL.

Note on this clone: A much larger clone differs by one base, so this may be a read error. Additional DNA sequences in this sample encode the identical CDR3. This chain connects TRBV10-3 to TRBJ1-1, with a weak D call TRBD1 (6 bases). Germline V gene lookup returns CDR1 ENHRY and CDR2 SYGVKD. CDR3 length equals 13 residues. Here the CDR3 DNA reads TGCGCCACTCGACAGGACCTGAACACTGAAGCTTTCTTT. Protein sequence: CATRQDLNTEAFF.

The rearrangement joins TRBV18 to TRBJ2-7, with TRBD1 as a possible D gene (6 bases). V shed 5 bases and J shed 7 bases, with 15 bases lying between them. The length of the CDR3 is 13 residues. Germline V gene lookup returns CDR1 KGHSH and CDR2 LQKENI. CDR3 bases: TGTGCCAGCTCAGTACAGGGCCACGGGGAGCAGTACGTC. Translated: CASSVQGHGEQYV.

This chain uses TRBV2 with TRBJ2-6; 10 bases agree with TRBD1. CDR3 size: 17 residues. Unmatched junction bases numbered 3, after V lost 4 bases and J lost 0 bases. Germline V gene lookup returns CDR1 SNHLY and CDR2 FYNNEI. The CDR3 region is CASSGDRGGSGANVLTF. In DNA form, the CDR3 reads TGTGCCAGCAGTGGGGACAGGGGAGGCTCTGGGGCCAACGTCCTGACTTTC. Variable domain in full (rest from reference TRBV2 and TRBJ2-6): EPEVTQTPSHQVTQMGQEVILRCVPISNHLYFYWYRQILGQKVEFLVSFYNNEISEKSEIFDDQFSVERPDGSNFTLKIRSTKLEDSAMYFCASSGDRGGSGANVLTFGAGSRLTVL.

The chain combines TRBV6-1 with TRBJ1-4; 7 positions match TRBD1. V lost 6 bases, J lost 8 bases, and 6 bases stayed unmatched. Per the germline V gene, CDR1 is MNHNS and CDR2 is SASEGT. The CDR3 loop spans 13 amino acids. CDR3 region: CASRRQGGEKLFF. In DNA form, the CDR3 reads TGTGCCAGCAGAAGACAGGGAGGGGAAAAACTGTTTTTT.

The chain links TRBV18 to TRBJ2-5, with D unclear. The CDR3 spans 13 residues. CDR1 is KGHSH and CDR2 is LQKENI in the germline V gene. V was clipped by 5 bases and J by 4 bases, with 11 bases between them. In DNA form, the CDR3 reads TGTGCCAGCTCAGACGGAGTTCGAGAGACCCAGTACTTC. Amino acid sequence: CASSDGVRETQYF. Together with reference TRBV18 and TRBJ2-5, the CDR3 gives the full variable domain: NAGVMQNPRHLVRRRGQEARLRCSPMKGHSHVYWYRQLPEEGLKFMVYLQKENIIDESGMPKERFSAEFPKEGPSILRIQQVVRGDSAAYFCASSDGVRETQYFGPGTRLLVL.

CDR3 loop: CASSPGQPGSEKLFF. The CDR3 DNA follows: TGTGCCAGCAGCCCGGGACAGCCAGGGAGTGAAAAACTGTTTTTT. The chain links TRBV7-2 to TRBJ1-4; 7 positions agree with TRBD1. Germline V gene sequence: CDR1 SGHTA, CDR2 FQGNSA. Trimming cost V 5 bases and J 7 bases; bases outside gene matches: 10. This CDR3 has 15 amino acids.